This TCR beta chain was captured by sequencing in a study of blood T cell repertoires in COVID-19. As for the study in general: Samples taken during acute and convalescent COVID-19 were collected in the United States, Italy and Spain.

Assay: immunoSEQ multiplex PCR; the TCRdb copy retains only in-frame clones and omits some. The sample has some 400,000 clones, over 75% seen once. The CDR3 loop spans 14 amino acids. Germline V gene sequence: CDR1 SNHLY, CDR2 FYNNEI. J was trimmed by 1 base and V by 3 bases; bases with no gene match: 0. One Seattle source followed patients from active infection through their disease course. Sequenced input: peripheral blood. The receptor was derived from a woman in her 30s with COVID-19, enrolled during active disease. The V call is TRBV2, the J call TRBJ2-3; 8 bases align to TRBD2. CDR3 coding DNA: TGTGCCAGCAGTGAGACTAGCGGCACAGATACGCAGTATTTT. Protein product: CASSETSGTDTQYF.